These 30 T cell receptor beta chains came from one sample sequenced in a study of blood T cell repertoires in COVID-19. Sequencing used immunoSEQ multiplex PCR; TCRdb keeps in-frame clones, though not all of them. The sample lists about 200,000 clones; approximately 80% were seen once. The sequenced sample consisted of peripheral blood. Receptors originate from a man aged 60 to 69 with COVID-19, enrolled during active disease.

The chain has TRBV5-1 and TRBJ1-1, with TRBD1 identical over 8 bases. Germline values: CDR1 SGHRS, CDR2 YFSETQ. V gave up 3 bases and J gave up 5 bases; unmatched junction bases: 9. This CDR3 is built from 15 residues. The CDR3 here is CASSSRTGQRTEAFF. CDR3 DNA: TGCGCCAGCAGCTCCCGGACAGGGCAAAGGACTGAAGCTTTCTTT.

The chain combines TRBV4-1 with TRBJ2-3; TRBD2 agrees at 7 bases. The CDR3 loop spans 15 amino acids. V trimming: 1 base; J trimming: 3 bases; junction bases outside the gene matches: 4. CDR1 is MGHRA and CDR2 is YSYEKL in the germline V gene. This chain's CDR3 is CASSQAGTNTDTQYF. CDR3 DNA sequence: TGCGCCAGCAGCCAAGCCGGGACTAATACAGATACGCAGTATTTT.

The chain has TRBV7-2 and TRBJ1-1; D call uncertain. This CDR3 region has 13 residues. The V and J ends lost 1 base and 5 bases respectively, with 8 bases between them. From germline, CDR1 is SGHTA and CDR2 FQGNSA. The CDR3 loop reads CASSLDGVTEAFF. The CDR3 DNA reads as TGTGCCAGCAGCTTAGACGGGGTGACTGAAGCTTTCTTT.

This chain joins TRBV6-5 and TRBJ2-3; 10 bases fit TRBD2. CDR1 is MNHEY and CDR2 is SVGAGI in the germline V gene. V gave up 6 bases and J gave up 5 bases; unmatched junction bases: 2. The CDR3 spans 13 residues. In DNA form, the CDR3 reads TGTGCCAGCAGCAGCGGGAGGGGAGATACGCAGTATTTT. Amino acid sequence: CASSSGRGDTQYF.

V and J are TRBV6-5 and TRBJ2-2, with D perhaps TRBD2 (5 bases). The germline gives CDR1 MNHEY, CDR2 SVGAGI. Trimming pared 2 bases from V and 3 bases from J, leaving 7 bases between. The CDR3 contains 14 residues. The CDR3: CASSYMEDTGELFF. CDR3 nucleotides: TGTGCCAGCAGTTACATGGAGGACACCGGGGAGCTGTTTTTT.

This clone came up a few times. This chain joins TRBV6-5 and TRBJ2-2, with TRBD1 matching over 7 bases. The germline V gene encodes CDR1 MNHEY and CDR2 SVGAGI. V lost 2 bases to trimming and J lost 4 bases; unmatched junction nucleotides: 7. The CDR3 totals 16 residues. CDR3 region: CASSYLGTDRTGELFF. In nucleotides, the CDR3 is TGTGCCAGCAGTTACCTAGGGACAGACCGCACCGGGGAGCTGTTTTTT.

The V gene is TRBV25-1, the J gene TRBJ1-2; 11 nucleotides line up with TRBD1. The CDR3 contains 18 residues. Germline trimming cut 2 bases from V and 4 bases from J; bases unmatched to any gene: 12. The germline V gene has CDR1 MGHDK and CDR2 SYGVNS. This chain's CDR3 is CASSEEDRGQTRCYGYTF. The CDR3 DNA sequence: TGTGCCAGCAGTGAAGAGGACAGGGGGCAAACTAGATGCTATGGCTACACCTTC.

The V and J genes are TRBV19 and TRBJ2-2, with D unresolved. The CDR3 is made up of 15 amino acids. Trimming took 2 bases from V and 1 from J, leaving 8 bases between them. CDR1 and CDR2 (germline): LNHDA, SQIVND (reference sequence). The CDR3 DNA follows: TGTGCCAGTAGTATACAAGCTTTGAACACCGGGGAGCTGTTTTTT. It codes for CASSIQALNTGELFF.

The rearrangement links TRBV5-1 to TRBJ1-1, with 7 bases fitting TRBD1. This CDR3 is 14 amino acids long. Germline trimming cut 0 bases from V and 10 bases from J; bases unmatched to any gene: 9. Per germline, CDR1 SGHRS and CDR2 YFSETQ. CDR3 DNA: TGCGCCAGCAGCTTGGCGCGGACAGGCCAAGGAGCTTTCTTT. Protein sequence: CASSLARTGQGAFF.

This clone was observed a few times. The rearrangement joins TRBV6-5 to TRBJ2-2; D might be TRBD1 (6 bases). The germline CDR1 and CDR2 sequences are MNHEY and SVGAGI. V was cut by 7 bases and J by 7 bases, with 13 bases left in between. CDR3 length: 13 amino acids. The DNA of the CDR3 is TGTGCCAGCACCAGGGGTCATAACGGGGAGCTGTTTTTT. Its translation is CASTRGHNGELFF.

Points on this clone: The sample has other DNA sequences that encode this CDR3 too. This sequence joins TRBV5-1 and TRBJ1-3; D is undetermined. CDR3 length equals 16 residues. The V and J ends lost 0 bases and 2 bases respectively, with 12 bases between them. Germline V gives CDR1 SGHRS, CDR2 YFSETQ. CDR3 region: CASSLARPRAGNTIYF. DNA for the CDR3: TGCGCCAGCAGCTTGGCCCGCCCGCGGGCTGGAAACACCATATATTTT.

The CDR3 loop is CASSYRVYTEAFF. For the CDR3, the DNA is TGTGCCAGTAGTTACAGGGTGTACACTGAAGCTTTCTTT. The genes are TRBV19 and TRBJ1-1; D is perhaps TRBD1 (6 bases). Germline CDR1 and CDR2: LNHDA and SQIVND (reference sequence). The CDR3 extends over 13 amino acids. V was cut by 5 bases and J by 3 bases, with 10 bases left in between. Together with reference TRBV19 and TRBJ1-1, the CDR3 gives the full variable domain: DGGITQSPKYLFRKEGQNVTLSCEQNLNHDAMYWYRQDPGQGLRLIYYSQIVNDFQKGDIAEGYSVSREKKESFPLTVTSAQKNPTAFYLCASSYRVYTEAFFGQGTRLTVV.

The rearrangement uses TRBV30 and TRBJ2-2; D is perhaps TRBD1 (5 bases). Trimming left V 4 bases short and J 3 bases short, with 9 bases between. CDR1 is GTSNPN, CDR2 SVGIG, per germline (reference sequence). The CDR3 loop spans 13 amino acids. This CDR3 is CAWKAGYTGELFF. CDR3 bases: TGTGCCTGGAAGGCAGGGTACACCGGGGAGCTGTTTTTT.

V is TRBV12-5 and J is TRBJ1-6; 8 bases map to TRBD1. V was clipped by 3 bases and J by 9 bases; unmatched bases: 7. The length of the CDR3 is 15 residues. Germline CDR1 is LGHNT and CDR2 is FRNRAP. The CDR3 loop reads CASGLPTGDISPLHF. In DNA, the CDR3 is TGTGCTAGTGGTTTACCGACAGGGGATATTTCACCCCTCCACTTT.

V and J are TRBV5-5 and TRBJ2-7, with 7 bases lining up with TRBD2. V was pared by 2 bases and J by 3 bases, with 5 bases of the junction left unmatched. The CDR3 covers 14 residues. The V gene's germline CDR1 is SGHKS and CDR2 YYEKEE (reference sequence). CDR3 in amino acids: CASSFEGDYYEQYF. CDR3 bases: TGTGCCAGCAGCTTCGAAGGGGACTACTACGAGCAGTACTTC.

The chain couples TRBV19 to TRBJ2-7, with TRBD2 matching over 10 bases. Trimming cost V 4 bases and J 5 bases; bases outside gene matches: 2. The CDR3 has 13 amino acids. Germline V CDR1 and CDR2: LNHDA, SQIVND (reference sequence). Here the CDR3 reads CASSTSGSHEQYF. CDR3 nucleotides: TGTGCCAGTAGTACTAGCGGGAGCCACGAGCAGTACTTC.

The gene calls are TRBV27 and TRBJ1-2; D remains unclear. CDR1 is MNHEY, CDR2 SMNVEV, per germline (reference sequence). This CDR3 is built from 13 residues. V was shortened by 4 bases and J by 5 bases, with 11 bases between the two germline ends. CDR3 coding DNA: TGTGCCAGCAGTTATCTTGTCGGTTATGGCTACACCTTC. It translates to CASSYLVGYGYTF.

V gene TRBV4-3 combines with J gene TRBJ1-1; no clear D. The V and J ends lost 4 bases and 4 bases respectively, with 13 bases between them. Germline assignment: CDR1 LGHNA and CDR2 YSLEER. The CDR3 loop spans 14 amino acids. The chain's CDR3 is CASSPSLAGTEAFF. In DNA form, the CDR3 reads TGCGCCAGCAGCCCGTCATTGGCGGGCACTGAAGCTTTCTTT.

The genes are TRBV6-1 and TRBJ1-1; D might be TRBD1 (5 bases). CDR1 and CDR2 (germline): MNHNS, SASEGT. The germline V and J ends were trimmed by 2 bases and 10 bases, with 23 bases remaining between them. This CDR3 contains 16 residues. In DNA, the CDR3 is TGTGCCAGCAGTGAATTTATCGGGGGTCTTACAAAGACAGCTTTCTTT. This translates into CASSEFIGGLTKTAFF.

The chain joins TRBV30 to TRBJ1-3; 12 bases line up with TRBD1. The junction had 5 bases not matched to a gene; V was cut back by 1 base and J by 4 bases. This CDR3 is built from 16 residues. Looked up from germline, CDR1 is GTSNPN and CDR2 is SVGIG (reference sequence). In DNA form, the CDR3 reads TGTGCCTGGAGTGCCCCGGGACAGGGGGCGGGAAACACCATATATTTT. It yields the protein CAWSAPGQGAGNTIYF. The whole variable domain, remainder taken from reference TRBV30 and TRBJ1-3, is SQTIHQWPATLVQPVGSPLSLECTVEGTSNPNLYWYRQAAGRGLQLLFYSVGIGQISSEVPQNLSASRPQDRQFILSSKKLLLSDSGFYLCAWSAPGQGAGNTIYFGEGSWLTVV.

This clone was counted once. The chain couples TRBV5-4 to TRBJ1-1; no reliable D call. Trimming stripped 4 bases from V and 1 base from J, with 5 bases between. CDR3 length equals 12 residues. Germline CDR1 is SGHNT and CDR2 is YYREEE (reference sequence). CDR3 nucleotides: TGTGCCAGCAGCCGGGGGAACACTGAAGCTTTCTTT. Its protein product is CASSRGNTEAFF. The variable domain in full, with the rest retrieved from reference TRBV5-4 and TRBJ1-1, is ETGVTQSPTHLIKTRGQQVTLRCSSQSGHNTVSWYQQALGQGPQFIFQYYREEENGRGNFPPRFSGLQFPNYSSELNVNALELDDSALYLCASSRGNTEAFFGQGTRLTVV.

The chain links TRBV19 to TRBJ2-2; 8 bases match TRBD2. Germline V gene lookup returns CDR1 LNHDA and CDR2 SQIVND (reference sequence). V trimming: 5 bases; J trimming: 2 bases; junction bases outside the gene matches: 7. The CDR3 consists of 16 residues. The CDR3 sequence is CASSRIGGANTGELFF. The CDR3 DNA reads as TGTGCCAGTAGTCGGATCGGGGGGGCTAACACCGGGGAGCTGTTTTTT.

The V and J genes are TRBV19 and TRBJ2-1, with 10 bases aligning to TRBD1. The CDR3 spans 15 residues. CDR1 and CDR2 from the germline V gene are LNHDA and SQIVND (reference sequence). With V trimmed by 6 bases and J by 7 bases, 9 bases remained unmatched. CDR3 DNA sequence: TGTGCCAGTAGGGTGACAGGGGGCGCTGGGAATGAGCAGTTCTTC. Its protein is CASRVTGGAGNEQFF.

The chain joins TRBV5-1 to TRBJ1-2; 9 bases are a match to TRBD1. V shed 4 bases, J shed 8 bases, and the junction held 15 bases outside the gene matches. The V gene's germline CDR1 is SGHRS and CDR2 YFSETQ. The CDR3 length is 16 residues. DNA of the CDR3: TGCGCCAGCAGCCCACTCTCCGGGACAGGGATTGAGGGCTACACCTTC. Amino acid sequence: CASSPLSGTGIEGYTF.

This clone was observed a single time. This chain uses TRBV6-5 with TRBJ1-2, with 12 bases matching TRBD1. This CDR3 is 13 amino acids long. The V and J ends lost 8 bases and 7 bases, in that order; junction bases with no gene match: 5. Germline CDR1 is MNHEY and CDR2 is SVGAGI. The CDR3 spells CASGDRGRGGYTF. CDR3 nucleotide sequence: TGTGCCAGCGGGGACAGGGGGCGAGGTGGCTACACCTTC.

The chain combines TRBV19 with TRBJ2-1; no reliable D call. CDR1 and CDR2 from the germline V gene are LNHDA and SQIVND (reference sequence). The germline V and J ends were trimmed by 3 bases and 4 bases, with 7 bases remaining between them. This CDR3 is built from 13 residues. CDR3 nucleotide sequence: TGTGCCAGTAGTATGGGCCCATACAATGAGCAGTTCTTC. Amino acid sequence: CASSMGPYNEQFF.

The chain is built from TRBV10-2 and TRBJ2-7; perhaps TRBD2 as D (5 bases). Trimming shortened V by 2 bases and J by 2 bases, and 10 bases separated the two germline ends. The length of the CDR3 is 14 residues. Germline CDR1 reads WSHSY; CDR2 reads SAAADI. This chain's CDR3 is CASSEGSVTYEQYF. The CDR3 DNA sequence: TGCGCCAGCAGTGAGGGTAGCGTAACCTACGAGCAGTACTTC.

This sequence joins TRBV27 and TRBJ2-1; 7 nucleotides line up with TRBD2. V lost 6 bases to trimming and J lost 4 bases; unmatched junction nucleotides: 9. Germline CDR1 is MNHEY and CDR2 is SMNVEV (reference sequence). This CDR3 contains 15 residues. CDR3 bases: TGTGCCAGCAGCGGGGGGACGGGGCGGTACAATGAGCAGTTCTTC. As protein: CASSGGTGRYNEQFF.

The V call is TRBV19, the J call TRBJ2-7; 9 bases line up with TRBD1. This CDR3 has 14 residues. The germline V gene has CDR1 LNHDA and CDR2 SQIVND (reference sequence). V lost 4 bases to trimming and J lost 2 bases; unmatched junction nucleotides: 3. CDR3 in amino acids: CASSTGQGTYEQYF. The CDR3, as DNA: TGTGCCAGTAGTACGGGACAGGGTACCTACGAGCAGTACTTC.

CDR3 residues: CASSHSTGSAEKLFF. CDR3 in DNA: TGCGCCAGCAGCCATTCGACAGGATCGGCGGAAAAACTGTTTTTT. The V call is TRBV4-1, the J call TRBJ1-4; weak D call: TRBD1 (6 bases). V gave up 3 bases and J gave up 8 bases, with 16 bases separating them. This CDR3 region has 15 residues. Per the germline V gene, CDR1 is MGHRA and CDR2 is YSYEKL.